The T cell receptor beta chain described here comes from a study of shared clonotypes between healthy human individuals. Trimming removed 3 bases from V and 7 bases from J; junction bases left unmatched: 15. Germline CDR1 and CDR2: SGHRS and YFSETQ. The CDR3 runs 16 residues. Method: immunoSEQ multiplex PCR; TCRdb's copy keeps in-frame clones and lacks some. In the table there are 1 million to 1.3 million clones, approximately 78% of which are singletons. Material for sequencing was memory CD4+ T cells from PBMCs. Subset of the sample: CD45RA-negative fraction. The TCR comes from a man aged 18 to 35 in good health. Some clones in this sample may be carry-over from other donors' samples. This sequence joins TRBV5-1 and TRBJ2-7; 8 nucleotides align to TRBD1. The CDR3 here is CASSSNGGQGKKEQYF. In DNA, the CDR3 is TGCGCCAGCAGCTCCAATGGTGGACAGGGAAAGAAGGAGCAGTACTTC.